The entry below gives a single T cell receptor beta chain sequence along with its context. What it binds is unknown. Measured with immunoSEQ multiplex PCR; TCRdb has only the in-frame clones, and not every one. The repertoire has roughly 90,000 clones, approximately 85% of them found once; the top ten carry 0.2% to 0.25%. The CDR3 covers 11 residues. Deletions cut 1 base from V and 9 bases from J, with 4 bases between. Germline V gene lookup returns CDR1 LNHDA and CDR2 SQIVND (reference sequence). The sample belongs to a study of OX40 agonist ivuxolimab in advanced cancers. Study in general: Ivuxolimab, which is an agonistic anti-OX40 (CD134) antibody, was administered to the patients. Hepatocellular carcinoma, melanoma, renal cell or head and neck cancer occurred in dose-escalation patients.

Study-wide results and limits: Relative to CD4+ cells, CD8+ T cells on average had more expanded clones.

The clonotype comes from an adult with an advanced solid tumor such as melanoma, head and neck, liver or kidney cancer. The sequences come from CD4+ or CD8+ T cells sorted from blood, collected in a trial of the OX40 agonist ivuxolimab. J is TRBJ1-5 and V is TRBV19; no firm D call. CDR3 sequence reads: CASSIGGPQHF. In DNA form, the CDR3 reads TGTGCCAGTAGTATAGGAGGGCCCCAGCATTTT.